This T cell receptor beta chain was recorded in a study of response to subunit inactivated influenza vaccine. The study's findings and limits: The authors put forward the suggestion that each seasonal influenza vaccination may bring in only a limited number of new T cells.

Each CDR3 protein gets one entry after TCRdb re-called the RT-PCR reads with MiXCR. This table has more than 700,000 distinct CDR3 sequences, over 20% appearing once. CDR3 length equals 13 residues. Trimming cost V 8 bases and J 4 bases; bases outside gene matches: 6. Germline V gene sequence: CDR1 SGHAT, CDR2 FQNNGV. Points on this clonotype: Its cognate antigen is unknown.

This clonotype was obtained from a man between 45 and 60 years old who received an inactivated influenza vaccine. V usage is TRBV11-2 and J usage is TRBJ2-3; TRBD1 aligns across 7 bases. The input for sequencing was PBMCs from blood, taken 4 to 6 days after vaccination. This chain's CDR3 is CASRPTGADTQYF. In nucleotides, the CDR3 is TGTGCCAGCCGACCCACAGGGGCAGATACGCAGTATTTT.